This entry lists 25 T cell receptor beta chains sequenced from one sample in a study of OX40 agonist ivuxolimab in advanced cancers. Only in-frame clones appear in the TCRdb table, and some are missing; sequencing was by immunoSEQ multiplex PCR. There are about 58,000 clones in the sample; more than 80% occur only once, and 0.75% to 0.8% lies in the top ten. The sample consisted of CD4+ or CD8+ T cells sorted from blood, taken in a trial of the OX40 agonist ivuxolimab. Source of these receptors: an adult with an advanced solid tumor such as melanoma, head and neck, liver or kidney cancer.

The chain couples TRBV25-1 to TRBJ1-1, with 10 bases that match TRBD1. V shed 6 bases and J 0 bases; nucleotides not matched to a gene: 7. Germline assignment: CDR1 MGHDK and CDR2 SYGVNS. The CDR3 consists of 16 residues. The CDR3 coding sequence is TGTGCCAGCAGAACCTCCGGGACAGGGGTGAACACTGAAGCTTTCTTT. Amino acid sequence: CASRTSGTGVNTEAFF.

The count of this clone is one. V gene TRBV19 combines with J gene TRBJ1-2; TRBD1 might be the D (5 bases). CDR3 length: 15 residues. V lost 6 bases and J 2 bases, leaving 16 bases between the germline ends. Germline V gene sequence: CDR1 LNHDA, CDR2 SQIVND (reference sequence). The CDR3 bases are TGTGCCAGTAGCCTTACTGGGGGGGGAAACTATGGCTACACCTTC. The encoded protein is CASSLTGGGNYGYTF.

This chain connects TRBV5-1 to TRBJ2-5; 7 positions match TRBD1. The CDR3 totals 15 residues. With V trimmed by 5 bases and J by 2 bases, 9 bases remained unmatched. Germline V gives CDR1 SGHRS, CDR2 YFSETQ. The CDR3, as DNA: TGCGCCAGCAGTTTAGGTTCGACAGGGCAAGAGACCCAGTACTTC. Protein: CASSLGSTGQETQYF.

CDR3 residues: CASKPGTPITDTQYF. For the CDR3, the DNA is TGCGCCAGCAAACCTGGGACTCCCATCACAGATACGCAGTATTTT. The V gene is TRBV5-1, the J gene TRBJ2-3; weak D call: TRBD2 (6 bases). The germline V gene encodes CDR1 SGHRS and CDR2 YFSETQ. Trimming left V 6 bases short and J 2 bases short, with 16 bases between. The CDR3 consists of 15 residues.

This chain connects TRBV9 to TRBJ2-1; a weak D match, TRBD1 (6 bases). Germline CDR1 SGDLS, CDR2 YYNGEE. Trimming took 0 bases from V and 0 from J, leaving 22 bases between them. The CDR3 totals 20 residues. The CDR3 loop reads CASSVEGEGAAQSSYNEQFF. The CDR3 DNA sequence: TGTGCCAGCAGCGTAGAGGGGGAAGGGGCAGCCCAGAGCTCCTACAATGAGCAGTTCTTC.

This chain uses TRBV6-1 with TRBJ2-1, with unresolved D. The CDR3 runs to 11 residues. Per germline, CDR1 MNHNS and CDR2 SASEGT. Trimming removed 7 bases at V and 3 bases at J, with 4 bases between. The CDR3 nucleotides read TGTGCCAGCACGGGCTACAATGAGCAGTTCTTC. Translating it yields CASTGYNEQFF.

There are a few counts of this clone. The V and J genes are TRBV28 and TRBJ1-5; D is perhaps TRBD1 (5 bases). V dropped 6 bases and J dropped 0 bases, with 9 bases sitting between them. The germline V gene encodes CDR1 MDHEN and CDR2 SYDVKM. The CDR3 length is 14 residues. CDR3 loop: CASSARVSNQPQHF. Written as DNA, the CDR3 is TGTGCCAGCAGCGCCAGGGTTAGCAATCAGCCCCAGCATTTT.

V gene TRBV9 combines with J gene TRBJ2-5; 8 bases map to TRBD2. After removal of 0 bases from V and 10 bases from J, the junction contained 8 bases not matched to a gene. The CDR3 covers 14 residues. CDR1 and CDR2 from the germline V gene are SGDLS and YYNGEE. CDR3 coding DNA: TGTGCCAGCAGCGTAGGTAATAGCGGGGCCAACCAGTACTTC. Translating it yields CASSVGNSGANQYF.

The CDR3 DNA is TGTGCCAGCAGCTTACAGGGGCGGAATAGCAATCAGCCCCAGCATTTT. Its translation is CASSLQGRNSNQPQHF. The V gene is TRBV5-5, the J gene TRBJ1-5, with 7 bases identical to TRBD1. CDR1 and CDR2 from the germline V gene are SGHKS and YYEKEE (reference sequence). The CDR3 length is 16 residues. V shed 2 bases, J shed 0 bases, and the junction held 5 bases outside the gene matches.

The rearrangement links TRBV5-1 to TRBJ1-2; a possible D gene is TRBD1 (5 bases). There are 14 residues in the CDR3. V gave up 0 bases and J gave up 4 bases, with 10 bases separating them. Germline CDR1 is SGHRS and CDR2 is YFSETQ. In DNA form, the CDR3 reads TGCGCCAGCAGCTTGGGTGCAGGGCTCTATGGCTACACCTTC. Its protein product is CASSLGAGLYGYTF.

The V gene is TRBV7-2, the J gene TRBJ2-1; no reliable D call. This CDR3 has 15 residues. Trimming stripped 2 bases from V and 1 base from J, with 9 bases between. Germline CDR1 reads SGHTA; CDR2 reads FQGNSA. CDR3 coding DNA: TGTGCCAGCAGCTTAACTGTTTCGTCCTACAATGAGCAGTTCTTC. It yields the protein CASSLTVSSYNEQFF. The full variable domain, its missing parts supplied by reference TRBV7-2 and TRBJ2-1, is GAGVSQSPSNKVTEKGKDVELRCDPISGHTALYWYRQSLGQGLEFLIYFQGNSAPDKSGLPSDRFSAERTGGSVSTLTIQRTQQEDSAVYLCASSLTVSSYNEQFFGPGTRLTVL.

The rearrangement links TRBV11-2 to TRBJ2-6; 7 bases align to TRBD2. Trimming cost V 6 bases and J 3 bases; bases outside gene matches: 14. There are 18 residues in the CDR3. The germline V gene encodes CDR1 SGHAT and CDR2 FQNNGV. CDR3 sequence (DNA): TGTGCCAGCAGTTTCGAAAGGGGAGGGGTCGTTGGGGCCAACGTCCTGACTTTC. This translates into CASSFERGGVVGANVLTF.

This chain joins TRBV5-4 and TRBJ2-1; 11 bases are a match to TRBD1. Germline V gene data show CDR1 as SGHNT and CDR2 as YYREEE (reference sequence). The CDR3 sequence is 14 residues long. V shed 4 bases, J shed 11 bases, and the junction held 8 bases outside the gene matches. The chain's CDR3 is CASSTGTGGGKQFF. CDR3 in DNA: TGTGCCAGCAGCACCGGGACAGGGGGTGGGAAGCAGTTCTTC.

The chain has TRBV5-4 and TRBJ1-1, with D possibly TRBD1 on 6 matching bases. In germline, CDR1 is SGHNT, CDR2 YYREEE (reference sequence). Trimming pared 4 bases from V and 7 bases from J, leaving 17 bases between. CDR3 length: 14 residues. CDR3 in amino acids: CASSTEAGVGEAFF. CDR3 nucleotides: TGTGCCAGCAGCACCGAGGCAGGGGTTGGTGAAGCTTTCTTT.

The chain couples TRBV2 to TRBJ1-4, with 7 bases identical to TRBD1. The germline V gene has CDR1 SNHLY and CDR2 FYNNEI. V was clipped by 7 bases and J by 8 bases; unmatched bases: 13. CDR3 size: 15 residues. The DNA of the CDR3 is TGTGCCAGCACACCCTGGGGACAGAAAAAAGAAAAACTGTTTTTT. It yields the protein CASTPWGQKKEKLFF.

This clone turned up a few times. This chain joins TRBV6-6 and TRBJ2-5; either TRBD1 or TRBD2 may supply D (6 bases each). Germline V gives CDR1 MNHNY, CDR2 SVGAGI (reference sequence). The CDR3 length is 15 residues. The V and J ends lost 2 bases and 2 bases respectively, with 12 bases between them. The CDR3 sequence is CASSYGGRGQETQYF. CDR3 in DNA: TGTGCCAGCAGTTACGGGGGGCGTGGGCAAGAGACCCAGTACTTC.

This chain joins TRBV5-8 and TRBJ1-5; 9 bases match TRBD1. Germline CDR1 and CDR2: SGHTS and YDEGEE. The CDR3 loop spans 16 amino acids. Losses at the gene ends were 5 bases for V and 3 bases for J; bases not matched to a gene: 9. Here the CDR3 reads CASRVFGQGNNQPQHF. The CDR3 coding sequence is TGTGCCAGCAGGGTGTTCGGACAGGGGAACAATCAGCCCCAGCATTTT.

The V and J genes are TRBV5-4 and TRBJ1-2; 8 bases agree with TRBD1. This CDR3 region has 13 residues. CDR1 is SGHNT, CDR2 YYREEE, per germline (reference sequence). J gave up 6 bases and V 4 bases, and 5 bases lay outside the gene matches. The CDR3 spells CASSLQGANGYTF. CDR3 DNA sequence: TGTGCCAGCAGCCTCCAGGGGGCGAATGGCTACACCTTC.

A few counts support this clone. The chain joins TRBV19 to TRBJ1-2, with TRBD1 as a possible D gene (6 bases). CDR3 length: 15 residues. The germline V gene has CDR1 LNHDA and CDR2 SQIVND (reference sequence). Deletions cut 3 bases from V and 3 bases from J, with 14 bases between. In DNA form, the CDR3 reads TGTGCCAGTAGTATTCCCGCAGGGGCGGACTATGGCTACACCTTC. Translated: CASSIPAGADYGYTF.

V usage is TRBV7-9 and J usage is TRBJ1-1; D is unresolved. V shed 2 bases and J shed 8 bases, with 12 bases lying between them. The CDR3 runs to 13 residues. CDR1 is SEHNR, CDR2 FQNEAQ, per germline (reference sequence). For the CDR3, the DNA is TGTGCCAGCAGCTTAACAGACTTAGTGGAAGCTTTCTTT. Its protein is CASSLTDLVEAFF.

The genes are TRBV18 and TRBJ2-1; maybe TRBD2 (6 bases). The CDR3 totals 15 residues. In germline, CDR1 is KGHSH, CDR2 LQKENI. V was clipped by 2 bases and J by 10 bases, with 18 bases between them. The CDR3 sequence is CASSPLRAEAGEQFF. CDR3 DNA sequence: TGTGCCAGCTCACCATTGCGGGCAGAGGCGGGGGAGCAGTTCTTC.

This clone appeared a few times. The genes are TRBV6-6 and TRBJ2-3; TRBD1 might be the D (5 bases). The germline gives CDR1 MNHNY, CDR2 SVGAGI (reference sequence). Trimming took off 5 bases at V and 0 bases at J, with 9 bases between the two ends. The CDR3 is 14 residues long. CDR3 coding DNA: TGTGCCAGCAGTGAGACAGCTAGCACAGATACGCAGTATTTT. It yields the protein CASSETASTDTQYF.

The gene calls are TRBV6-1 and TRBJ2-5; 8 bases map to TRBD2. Germline V gene data show CDR1 as MNHNS and CDR2 as SASEGT. Losses at the gene ends were 7 bases for V and 5 bases for J; bases not matched to a gene: 9. CDR3 length: 14 amino acids. DNA for the CDR3: TGTGCCAGCACCCGCAACAGCGGGGGCGAGACCCAGTACTTC. The encoded protein is CASTRNSGGETQYF.

V gene TRBV19 combines with J gene TRBJ1-5, with 8 bases aligning to TRBD1. Germline V lookup: CDR1 LNHDA, CDR2 SQIVND (reference sequence). The CDR3 is 14 amino acids. J was trimmed by 4 bases and V by 6 bases; bases with no gene match: 5. The CDR3 is CASRQTGVNQPQHF. The CDR3, as DNA: TGTGCCAGTAGGCAGACAGGGGTTAATCAGCCCCAGCATTTT.

The genes are TRBV7-8 and TRBJ2-5; 13 bases are shared with TRBD2. This CDR3 has 16 residues. Germline CDR1 reads SGHVS; CDR2 reads FQNEAQ. The junction had 4 bases not matched to a gene; V was cut back by 5 bases and J by 1 base. The CDR3 loop reads CASSPRTSGGQETQYF. CDR3 nucleotide sequence: TGTGCCAGCAGCCCGCGGACTAGCGGGGGCCAAGAGACCCAGTACTTC.